The clone carrying this T cell receptor beta chain was seen only a few times. Antigen specificity is unknown. The sample is drawn from a study of cytomegalovirus exposure and HLA in healthy donors. Study observations and caveats: Based on reports, TCR beta sequences accurately predicted HLA-A and HLA-B alleles for most subjects.

PCR used 60 Vbeta primers and 13 Jbeta primers. The protocol was immunoSEQ multiplex PCR, while the TCRdb copy is restricted to in-frame clones and leaves out a portion. Among roughly 120,000 clones listed, about 80% were seen once. V was shortened by 1 base and J by 15 bases, with 10 bases between the two germline ends. This CDR3 is 11 amino acids long. Germline CDR1 is LGHNA and CDR2 is YNFKEQ. The source of this sequence is a woman aged 55-70 years in good health and CMV-seropositive. This chain joins TRBV4-2 and TRBJ2-4; D is uncertain. Sequencing was performed on PBMCs. CDR3 residues: CASSQAGIWYF. The CDR3 nucleotides are TGTGCCAGCAGCCAAGCCGGTATTTGGTACTTC.